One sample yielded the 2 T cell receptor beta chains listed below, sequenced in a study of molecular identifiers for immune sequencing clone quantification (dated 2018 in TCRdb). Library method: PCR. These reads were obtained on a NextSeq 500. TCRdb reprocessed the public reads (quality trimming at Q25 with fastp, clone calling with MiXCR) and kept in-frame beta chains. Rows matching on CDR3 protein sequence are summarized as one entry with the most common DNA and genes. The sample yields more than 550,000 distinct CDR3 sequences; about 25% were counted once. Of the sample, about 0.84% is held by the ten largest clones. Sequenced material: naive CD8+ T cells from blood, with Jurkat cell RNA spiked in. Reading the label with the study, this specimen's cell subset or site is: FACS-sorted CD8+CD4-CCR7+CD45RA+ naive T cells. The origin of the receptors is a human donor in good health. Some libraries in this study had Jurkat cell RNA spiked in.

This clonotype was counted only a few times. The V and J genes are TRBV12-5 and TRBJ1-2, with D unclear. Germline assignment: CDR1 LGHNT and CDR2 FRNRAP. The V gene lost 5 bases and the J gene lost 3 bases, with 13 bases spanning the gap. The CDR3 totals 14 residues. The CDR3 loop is CASGPTTAHYGYTF. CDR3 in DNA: TGTGCTAGTGGTCCCACCACGGCCCACTATGGCTACACCTTC. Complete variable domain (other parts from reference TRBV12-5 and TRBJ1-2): DARVTQTPRHKVTEMGQEVTMRCQPILGHNTVFWYRQTMMQGLELLAYFRNRAPLDDSGMPKDRFSAEMPDATLATLKIQPSEPRDSAVYFCASGPTTAHYGYTFGSGTRLTVV.

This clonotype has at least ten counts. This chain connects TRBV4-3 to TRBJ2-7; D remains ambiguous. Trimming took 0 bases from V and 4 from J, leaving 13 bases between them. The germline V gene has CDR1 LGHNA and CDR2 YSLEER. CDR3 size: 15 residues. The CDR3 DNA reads TGCGCCAGCAGCCAAGATTCAGTGCCCATTTACGAGCAGTACTTC. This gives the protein CASSQDSVPIYEQYF.